The 27 T cell receptor beta chains below were found in one sample sequenced in a study of cytomegalovirus exposure and HLA in healthy donors. The PCR employed 60 Vbeta primers together with 13 Jbeta primers. Sequencing used immunoSEQ multiplex PCR; TCRdb keeps in-frame clones, though not all of them. The table has around 180,000 clones, approximately 71% seen once. Sequencing was done on a sample of PBMCs. The receptors come from a girl aged 5-17 years in good health and CMV-seronegative.

This rearrangement joins TRBV5-1 to TRBJ1-4, with D unresolved. The CDR3 runs 18 residues. CDR1 is SGHRS, CDR2 YFSETQ, per germline. With 0 bases removed from V and 0 bases from J, the gap between germline ends came to 15 bases. This CDR3 reads CASSLGSVVRATNEKLFF. The CDR3 DNA follows: TGCGCCAGCAGCTTGGGGTCGGTCGTGAGGGCAACTAATGAAAAACTGTTTTTT.

The V and J genes are TRBV9 and TRBJ2-3; TRBD1 is a possible D gene (5 bases). The germline CDR1 and CDR2 sequences are SGDLS and YYNGEE. The V end lost 4 bases, the J end lost 5 bases, and 14 bases lay between the germline ends. This CDR3 has 14 residues. CDR3 amino acids: CASSQEGAGDTQYF. CDR3 bases: TGTGCCAGCAGCCAAGAAGGGGCAGGAGATACGCAGTATTTT.

The V and J genes are TRBV6-5 and TRBJ1-1; D possibly corresponds to TRBD1 (5 bases). V lost 1 base to trimming and J lost 4 bases, with 13 bases between them. The CDR3 sequence is 15 residues long. The germline CDR1 and CDR2 sequences are MNHEY and SVGAGI. In DNA form, the CDR3 reads TGTGCCAGCAGTTACTGGCAGGGAAGGGGCACTGAAGCTTTCTTT. This translates into CASSYWQGRGTEAFF.

The chain uses TRBV6-6 and TRBJ2-7, with 12 nucleotides matching TRBD2. The ends lost 5 bases at V and 0 bases at J; junction bases unmatched: 5. The CDR3 contains 16 residues. Germline CDR1 and CDR2: MNHNY and SVGAGI (reference sequence). CDR3: CASSNPGLAGSYEQYF. The CDR3, as DNA: TGTGCCAGCAGTAACCCGGGACTAGCGGGCTCCTACGAGCAGTACTTC.

The rearrangement links TRBV7-2 to TRBJ2-3; 10 nucleotides match TRBD2. Germline V CDR1 and CDR2: SGHTA, FQGNSA. The CDR3 loop spans 15 amino acids. Losses at the gene ends were 6 bases for V and 6 bases for J; bases not matched to a gene: 9. The CDR3: CASSFSGGPTDTQYF. CDR3 coding DNA: TGTGCCAGCAGTTTTAGCGGGGGGCCGACGGATACGCAGTATTTT.

This chain uses TRBV5-1 with TRBJ1-5; D not resolved. V shed 2 bases and J shed 5 bases, with 8 bases lying between them. CDR3 length: 13 amino acids. CDR1 and CDR2 (germline): SGHRS, YFSETQ. The CDR3 sequence: CASSFDGDQPQHF. CDR3 nucleotide sequence: TGCGCCAGCAGCTTTGACGGAGATCAGCCCCAGCATTTT.

This chain links TRBV10-3 with TRBJ2-5, with 13 bases lining up with TRBD2. This CDR3 is 15 amino acids long. J was trimmed by 5 bases and V by 6 bases; bases with no gene match: 6. Germline CDR1 ENHRY, CDR2 SYGVKD. CDR3 DNA: TGTGCCATCAGGGGAACTAGCGGGGGGGCGGAGACCCAGTACTTC. It translates to CAIRGTSGGAETQYF.

The chain employs TRBV15 and TRBJ1-4, with D possibly being TRBD1 (6 bases). This CDR3 contains 15 residues. V was cut by 1 base and J by 5 bases, with 11 bases left in between. Germline V CDR1 and CDR2: LNHNV, YYDKDF (reference sequence). Written as DNA, the CDR3 is TGTGCCACCAGCAGAGCGGGGGGGCAGAATGAAAAACTGTTTTTT. Its translation is CATSRAGGQNEKLFF.

The chain recombines TRBV5-6 with TRBJ2-5; the match to TRBD1 covers 10 bases. V shed 2 bases and J 4 bases; nucleotides not matched to a gene: 14. Germline CDR1 SGHDT, CDR2 YYEEEE. The CDR3 is 18 residues long. Here the CDR3 reads CASSFFAPAGQGPETQYF. As DNA, the CDR3 is TGTGCCAGCAGCTTTTTCGCCCCGGCGGGACAGGGGCCAGAGACCCAGTACTTC.

This sequence joins TRBV5-6 and TRBJ2-7, with 8 bases lining up with TRBD1. Germline lookup yields CDR1 SGHDT and CDR2 YYEEEE. J lost 4 bases, V lost 2 bases, and 5 bases had no gene match. The CDR3 extends over 14 amino acids. The CDR3 spells CASSFDTGGYEQYF. The CDR3 DNA sequence: TGTGCCAGCAGCTTTGATACAGGGGGGTACGAGCAGTACTTC. Combining the CDR3 with reference TRBV5-6 and TRBJ2-7 gives the whole variable domain DAGVTQSPTHLIKTRGQQVTLRCSPKSGHDTVSWYQQALGQGPQFIFQYYEEEERQRGNFPDRFSGHQFPNYSSELNVNALLLGDSALYLCASSFDTGGYEQYFGPGTRLTVT.

V is TRBV6-1 and J is TRBJ2-1; 8 bases line up with TRBD1. The V gene end was trimmed by 4 bases and the J gene end by 0 bases; junction bases not matched to a gene: 5. The CDR3 spans 16 residues. Germline V lookup: CDR1 MNHNS, CDR2 SASEGT. The CDR3, as DNA: TGTGCCAGCAGTGCCCCCAGGGGGCCCTCCTACAATGAGCAGTTCTTC. Amino acid sequence: CASSAPRGPSYNEQFF.

This chain links TRBV7-3 with TRBJ2-5; a possible D gene is TRBD2 (6 bases). CDR3 size: 15 residues. CDR1 and CDR2 (germline): SGHTA, FQGTGA. V gave up 1 base and J gave up 2 bases, with 11 bases separating them. The CDR3 spells CASSLMAAGQETQYF. For the CDR3, the DNA is TGTGCCAGCAGCTTAATGGCGGCGGGACAAGAGACCCAGTACTTC.

J is TRBJ2-7 and V is TRBV5-8, with TRBD2 matching over 9 bases. Losses at the gene ends were 0 bases for V and 5 bases for J; bases not matched to a gene: 9. From germline, CDR1 is SGHTS and CDR2 YDEGEE. The CDR3 spans 16 residues. CDR3 loop: CASSLASAGGGHEQYF. CDR3 sequence (DNA): TGTGCCAGCAGCTTGGCCTCTGCGGGGGGGGGTCACGAGCAGTACTTC.

The J gene is TRBJ2-7, the V gene TRBV5-6; D perhaps matches TRBD2 (5 bases). V was cut by 0 bases and J by 6 bases, with 13 bases left in between. The CDR3 spans 14 residues. Germline assignment: CDR1 SGHDT and CDR2 YYEEEE. The CDR3 DNA reads TGTGCCAGCAGCTTGGTAATGGTGGCGGGCGAGCAGTACTTC. This translates into CASSLVMVAGEQYF. Supplemented by reference TRBV5-6 and TRBJ2-7, the full variable domain reads DAGVTQSPTHLIKTRGQQVTLRCSPKSGHDTVSWYQQALGQGPQFIFQYYEEEERQRGNFPDRFSGHQFPNYSSELNVNALLLGDSALYLCASSLVMVAGEQYFGPGTRLTVT.

The V call is TRBV2, the J call TRBJ2-7; 7 bases map to TRBD1. Per germline, CDR1 SNHLY and CDR2 FYNNEI. The CDR3 length is 13 residues. Trimming cost V 6 bases and J 9 bases; bases outside gene matches: 11. The CDR3 DNA reads TGTGCCAGCAGACCGGGACAGTTTGAGGCGCAGTACTTC. This gives the protein CASRPGQFEAQYF.

This clone was detected only a few times. The V gene is TRBV5-6, the J gene TRBJ2-1, with 7 nucleotides matching TRBD1. The CDR3 runs to 18 residues. Trimming cost V 0 bases and J 6 bases; bases outside gene matches: 15. CDR1 SGHDT and CDR2 YYEEEE come from the germline V gene. The CDR3 loop is CASSLVVERTGGANEQFF. The CDR3, as DNA: TGTGCCAGCAGCTTGGTAGTAGAGAGGACAGGTGGTGCCAATGAGCAGTTCTTC.

The V and J genes are TRBV2 and TRBJ1-2; no clear D gene. The CDR3 is 16 amino acids. Germline CDR1 SNHLY, CDR2 FYNNEI. Trimming removed 2 bases from V and 8 bases from J, with 21 bases in between. CDR3 region: CASSEYMKDAAGGYTF. The CDR3 DNA sequence: TGTGCCAGCAGTGAATATATGAAGGACGCCGCGGGGGGCTACACCTTC.

The chain is built from TRBV19 and TRBJ1-5, with 8 positions matching TRBD1. Looked up from germline, CDR1 is LNHDA and CDR2 is SQIVND (reference sequence). CDR3 length equals 17 residues. With 1 base clipped from V and 4 bases from J, the junction kept 9 bases outside the gene matches. This chain's CDR3 is CASSIVTTQGGNQPQHF. CDR3 nucleotide sequence: TGTGCCAGTAGTATAGTTACGACACAGGGGGGGAATCAGCCCCAGCATTTT.

The chain combines TRBV5-6 with TRBJ2-7; perhaps TRBD1 as D (6 bases). The CDR3 has 13 residues. V lost 6 bases to trimming and J lost 2 bases, with 12 bases between them. The germline V gene has CDR1 SGHDT and CDR2 YYEEEE. CDR3 DNA: TGTGCCAGCAATGACAGGCGTGCCTACGAGCAGTACTTC. Its translation is CASNDRRAYEQYF.

This chain uses TRBV7-9 with TRBJ1-3; D possibly corresponds to TRBD1 (5 bases). Germline V gives CDR1 SEHNR, CDR2 FQNEAQ (reference sequence). V was trimmed by 8 bases and J by 4 bases, leaving 24 bases between them. The CDR3 extends over 17 amino acids. As DNA, the CDR3 is TGTGCCAGCCCGACCACCAGCGTGGGTGGGGCGGGAAACACCATATATTTT. Amino acids: CASPTTSVGGAGNTIYF.

V is TRBV6-5 and J is TRBJ1-2, with D unclear. The CDR3 runs to 15 residues. Germline assignment: CDR1 MNHEY and CDR2 SVGAGI. The V gene lost 0 bases and the J gene lost 4 bases, with 12 bases spanning the gap. Here the CDR3 DNA reads TGTGCCAGCAGTTACTCGACCCAGGACTCCTATGGCTACACCTTC. Translated, it gives CASSYSTQDSYGYTF.

J is TRBJ1-1 and V is TRBV6-6, with D possibly matching TRBD1 (5 bases). Trimming removed 3 bases from V and 1 base from J, with 6 bases in between. This CDR3 spans 13 amino acids. The germline gives CDR1 MNHNY, CDR2 SVGAGI (reference sequence). This CDR3 reads CASSYQGNTEAFF. DNA of the CDR3: TGTGCCAGCAGTTATCAGGGGAACACTGAAGCTTTCTTT.

A single count supports this clone. The sample holds other DNA sequences that translate to the same CDR3. This chain joins TRBV27 and TRBJ2-2; D remains unclear. This CDR3 has 14 residues. Per germline, CDR1 MNHEY and CDR2 SMNVEV (reference sequence). The V and J ends lost 3 bases and 8 bases respectively, with 13 bases between them. CDR3 DNA: TGTGCCAGCAGTTTTCCCCCGGGTACTGGGGAGCTGTTTTTT. This codes for CASSFPPGTGELFF.

To note about this clone: An end of the junction does not agree with germline; a read error may underlie this. This sequence joins TRBV29-1 and TRBJ2-7; TRBD2 is a possible D gene (5 bases). The CDR3 extends over 17 amino acids. The germline gives CDR1 SQVTM, CDR2 ANQGSEA. The CDR3 coding sequence is TGCAGCGTGGAAGGTGGGAAGGGAGAAGCTATCCCCTACGAGCAGTACTTC. It codes for CSVEGGKGEAIPYEQYF.

This chain links TRBV5-1 with TRBJ2-5, with TRBD2 matching over 7 bases. The germline gives CDR1 SGHRS, CDR2 YFSETQ. J gave up 5 bases and V 4 bases, and 11 bases lay outside the gene matches. This CDR3 has 15 residues. CDR3 residues: CASSRGERIGETQYF. Written as DNA, the CDR3 is TGCGCCAGCAGCCGGGGGGAGAGAATCGGGGAGACCCAGTACTTC.

The chain couples TRBV27 to TRBJ1-3, with a possible D match to TRBD1 (5 bases). The CDR3 covers 15 residues. CDR1 and CDR2 from the germline V gene are MNHEY and SMNVEV (reference sequence). V was pared by 5 bases and J by 0 bases, with 11 bases between. This CDR3 reads CASSPRGFSGNTIYF. The CDR3 DNA is TGTGCCAGCAGTCCTCGGGGGTTCTCTGGAAACACCATATATTTT.

This clone was detected only a few times. The chain couples TRBV6-1 to TRBJ2-3; 9 bases are a match to TRBD2. Germline V gene data show CDR1 as MNHNS and CDR2 as SASEGT. This CDR3 is built from 15 residues. Trimming removed 3 bases from V and 1 base from J; junction bases left unmatched: 2. The CDR3 DNA is TGTGCCAGCAGTGACTCTAGCGGGGGCACAGATACGCAGTATTTT. Translated: CASSDSSGGTDTQYF.